This T cell receptor (beta chain) was observed in a study of CD8 T cells in ankylosing spondylitis. Researchers built TCR beta libraries using quantitative 5'-RACE with molecular barcodes. TCRdb redid the calling of the 5' RACE reads with MiXCR, one entry per CDR3 protein. Of about 750,000 distinct CDR3 sequences in the sample, over 15% were seen once. Overall study findings and caveats: Apparently characteristic of ankylosing spondylitis blood was a TCR beta motif (under ten highly homologous variants). There was reportedly significant enrichment of clones that were disease-linked in matched ankylosing spondylitis synovial fluid.

This clonotype was found many times. The antigen remains undetermined. Germline V gene data show CDR1 as DFQATT and CDR2 as SNEGSKA (reference sequence). Trimming pared 3 bases from V and 1 base from J, leaving 13 bases between. This CDR3 is built from 15 residues. This sequence was found in a male donor with ankylosing spondylitis. The chain has TRBV20-1 and TRBJ1-5, with D hard to call. Sequencing input: blood, either unsorted or a sorted T cell fraction (not recorded which). In DNA form, the CDR3 reads TGCAGTGCTAGTCCCACGGGAAGAAGCAATCAGCCCCAGCATTTT. Translated, it gives CSASPTGRSNQPQHF.